Listed below are T cell receptor beta chains from one sample, sequenced in a study of identical twins. TCRdb re-analysed the 5' RACE reads in MiXCR, keeping a single row per CDR3 protein. The data contain a few hundred thousand distinct CDR3 sequences, approximately 8.7% of them singletons. The sequencing sample was made of naive T cells sorted from blood. The receptors come from a woman in her 50s in good health. Each CDR3 is given with its conserved first and last residue. Each record gives: V gene, clone size, J gene, D gene, CDR3 length, CDR3 protein, CDR3 DNA. The D gene is left open where the match is weak. The size entry is marked missing in some rows and otherwise reads once, few, many or a size class.

v_call: TRBV24-1
clone_size: many
j_call: TRBJ2-2
d_call: TRBD2
cdr3_length: 15
cdr3_aa: CATSGLAGGIGELFF
cdr3_nt: TGTGCCACCAGTGGACTAGCGGGAGGGATCGGGGAGCTGTTTTTT

v_call: TRBV2
clone_size: -
j_call: TRBJ2-1
d_call: -
cdr3_length: 13
cdr3_aa: CASSDRGVDEQFF
cdr3_nt: TGTGCCAGCAGTGATCGAGGGGTCGATGAGCAGTTCTTC

v_call: TRBV6-6
clone_size: few
j_call: TRBJ2-1
d_call: -
cdr3_length: 21
cdr3_aa: CASSYSIGGLLGRESYNEQFF
cdr3_nt: TGTGCCAGCAGTTACTCGATTGGGGGACTTTTGGGTAGAGAGAGTTACAATGAGCAGTTCTTC

v_call: TRBV14
clone_size: -
j_call: TRBJ2-1
d_call: -
cdr3_length: 17
cdr3_aa: CASSQEWAASGYNEQFF
cdr3_nt: TGTGCCAGCAGCCAAGAATGGGCGGCGTCGGGATACAATGAGCAGTTCTTC

v_call: TRBV14
clone_size: many
j_call: TRBJ2-3
d_call: -
cdr3_length: 16
cdr3_aa: CASSRGTVGTKDTQYF
cdr3_nt: TGTGCCAGCAGCCGCGGGACAGTAGGAACTAAAGATACGCAGTATTTT

v_call: TRBV7-8
clone_size: -
j_call: TRBJ2-1
d_call: -
cdr3_length: 16
cdr3_aa: CASSLRGNNSYNEQFF
cdr3_nt: TGTGCCAGCAGCTTACGCGGTAACAACTCCTACAATGAGCAGTTCTTC

v_call: TRBV20-1
clone_size: many
j_call: TRBJ1-1
d_call: -
cdr3_length: 14
cdr3_aa: CSAYRAGLNTEAFF
cdr3_nt: TGCAGTGCCTATAGGGCAGGGCTGAACACTGAAGCTTTCTTT

v_call: TRBV5-1
clone_size: many
j_call: TRBJ1-1
d_call: TRBD1
cdr3_length: 13
cdr3_aa: CASTDRGFTEAFF
cdr3_nt: TGCGCCAGCACAGACAGGGGATTCACTGAAGCTTTCTTT

v_call: TRBV5-6
clone_size: few
j_call: TRBJ2-7
d_call: TRBD2
cdr3_length: 16
cdr3_aa: CASSPSGRASVYEQYF
cdr3_nt: TGTGCCAGCAGCCCGAGCGGGAGGGCCTCAGTATACGAGCAGTACTTC

v_call: TRBV7-6
clone_size: many
j_call: TRBJ2-7
d_call: TRBD1
cdr3_length: 14
cdr3_aa: CASSLTGGYYEQYF
cdr3_nt: TGTGCCAGCAGCTTAACAGGGGGCTACTACGAGCAGTACTTC

v_call: TRBV5-1
clone_size: few
j_call: TRBJ2-5
d_call: TRBD1
cdr3_length: 16
cdr3_aa: CASSLRTGEVGETQYF
cdr3_nt: TGCGCCAGCAGCCTACGGACAGGGGAGGTGGGGGAGACCCAGTACTTC

v_call: TRBV30
clone_size: few
j_call: TRBJ1-4
d_call: -
cdr3_length: 13
cdr3_aa: CASEPGGYEKLFF
cdr3_nt: TGTGCCTCTGAACCCGGGGGGTATGAAAAACTGTTTTTT

v_call: TRBV5-6
clone_size: few
j_call: TRBJ2-2
d_call: TRBD2
cdr3_length: 17
cdr3_aa: CASSLSLLAGVNGELFF
cdr3_nt: TGTGCCAGCAGCTTGTCACTTCTAGCGGGAGTAAACGGGGAGCTGTTTTTT

v_call: TRBV3-1
clone_size: -
j_call: TRBJ2-1
d_call: -
cdr3_length: 15
cdr3_aa: CASSQEAGRRGEQFF
cdr3_nt: TGTGCCAGCAGCCAAGAGGCGGGCCGGAGGGGTGAGCAGTTCTTC

v_call: TRBV18
clone_size: -
j_call: TRBJ1-1
d_call: -
cdr3_length: 15
cdr3_aa: CASSPPSWSNTEAFF
cdr3_nt: TGTGCCAGCTCACCACCAAGTTGGTCGAACACTGAAGCTTTCTTT

v_call: TRBV3-1
clone_size: few
j_call: TRBJ2-1
d_call: TRBD2
cdr3_length: 18
cdr3_aa: CASSRTTSGRAPYNEQFF
cdr3_nt: TGTGCCAGCAGTCGTACTACTAGCGGGAGGGCGCCCTACAATGAGCAGTTCTTC

v_call: TRBV27
clone_size: few
j_call: TRBJ2-5
d_call: -
cdr3_length: 14
cdr3_aa: CASSASMSGETQYF
cdr3_nt: TGTGCCAGCAGTGCCTCCATGTCCGGGGAGACCCAGTACTTC

v_call: TRBV12-5
clone_size: -
j_call: TRBJ2-2
d_call: TRBD1
cdr3_length: 17
cdr3_aa: CASAAGQGAVSAGELFF
cdr3_nt: TGTGCTAGTGCCGCGGGACAGGGTGCTGTTTCCGCCGGGGAGCTGTTTTTT

v_call: TRBV27
clone_size: few
j_call: TRBJ2-5
d_call: -
cdr3_length: 14
cdr3_aa: CASTLGGRRKTQYF
cdr3_nt: TGTGCCAGCACCCTGGGGGGGCGCAGAAAGACCCAGTACTTC

v_call: TRBV19
clone_size: few
j_call: TRBJ2-1
d_call: -
cdr3_length: 13
cdr3_aa: CASSTDPYNEQFF
cdr3_nt: TGTGCCAGTAGTACGGACCCGTACAATGAGCAGTTCTTC

v_call: TRBV27
clone_size: few
j_call: TRBJ2-2
d_call: -
cdr3_length: 14
cdr3_aa: CASEKQGRGGELFF
cdr3_nt: TGTGCCAGCGAGAAACAGGGTCGCGGCGGGGAGCTGTTTTTT

v_call: TRBV27
clone_size: -
j_call: TRBJ2-2
d_call: -
cdr3_length: 12
cdr3_aa: CASRRGIGELFF
cdr3_nt: TGTGCCAGCAGACGAGGTATCGGGGAGCTGTTTTTT

v_call: TRBV11-3
clone_size: -
j_call: TRBJ2-1
d_call: -
cdr3_length: 17
cdr3_aa: CASSSEALTGKSNEQFF
cdr3_nt: TGTGCCAGCAGCTCGGAGGCATTGACAGGAAAAAGCAATGAGCAGTTCTTC

v_call: TRBV9
clone_size: -
j_call: TRBJ2-5
d_call: TRBD1
cdr3_length: 16
cdr3_aa: CASSVGGQVNQETQYF
cdr3_nt: TGTGCCAGCAGCGTAGGGGGACAGGTCAACCAAGAGACCCAGTACTTC

v_call: TRBV27
clone_size: few
j_call: TRBJ1-6
d_call: -
cdr3_length: 12
cdr3_aa: CASSYANSPLHF
cdr3_nt: TGTGCCAGCAGTTATGCGAATTCACCCCTCCACTTT

v_call: TRBV5-8
clone_size: -
j_call: TRBJ2-7
d_call: -
cdr3_length: 14
cdr3_aa: CASSLVGRRNEQYF
cdr3_nt: TGTGCCAGCAGCTTGGTCGGTCGACGCAACGAGCAGTACTTC

v_call: TRBV12-3/TRBV12-4
clone_size: -
j_call: TRBJ2-7
d_call: -
cdr3_length: 14
cdr3_aa: CASGGRPSSYEQYF
cdr3_nt: TGTGCCAGCGGGGGACGGCCCTCCTCCTACGAGCAGTACTTC

v_call: TRBV7-2
clone_size: few
j_call: TRBJ2-2
d_call: TRBD2
cdr3_length: 15
cdr3_aa: CASSLDSGRTGELFF
cdr3_nt: TGTGCCAGCAGCTTAGATAGCGGGAGAACCGGGGAGCTGTTTTTT

v_call: TRBV4-1
clone_size: -
j_call: TRBJ2-6
d_call: -
cdr3_length: 13
cdr3_aa: CASKDSGANVLTF
cdr3_nt: TGCGCCAGCAAGGACTCTGGGGCCAACGTCCTGACTTTC

v_call: TRBV5-1
clone_size: -
j_call: TRBJ1-1
d_call: -
cdr3_length: 15
cdr3_aa: CASSLAGRRITEAFF
cdr3_nt: TGCGCCAGCAGCTTGGCGGGCAGGCGGATCACTGAAGCTTTCTTT

v_call: TRBV10-2
clone_size: many
j_call: TRBJ2-2
d_call: -
cdr3_length: 13
cdr3_aa: CASLPVGSGELFF
cdr3_nt: TGCGCCAGCCTCCCGGTTGGGTCCGGGGAGCTGTTTTTT

v_call: TRBV27
clone_size: few
j_call: TRBJ2-1
d_call: -
cdr3_length: 14
cdr3_aa: CASQRGIGADEQFF
cdr3_nt: TGTGCCTCCCAACGGGGAATAGGGGCGGATGAGCAGTTCTTC

v_call: TRBV20-1
clone_size: many
j_call: TRBJ2-4
d_call: TRBD2
cdr3_length: 12
cdr3_aa: CSARRGENIQYF
cdr3_nt: TGCAGTGCTAGACGGGGGGAAAACATTCAGTACTTC

v_call: TRBV6-1
clone_size: few
j_call: TRBJ1-5
d_call: -
cdr3_length: 15
cdr3_aa: CAAKSTGTLNQPQHF
cdr3_nt: TGTGCCGCAAAATCCACCGGGACACTGAATCAGCCCCAGCATTTT

v_call: TRBV18
clone_size: -
j_call: TRBJ2-3
d_call: TRBD1
cdr3_length: 14
cdr3_aa: CASSNLRGQDTQYF
cdr3_nt: TGTGCCAGCTCTAATCTAAGGGGGCAAGATACGCAGTATTTT

v_call: TRBV5-5
clone_size: -
j_call: TRBJ2-3
d_call: -
cdr3_length: 16
cdr3_aa: CACSLSPTGSTDTQYF
cdr3_nt: TGTGCCTGCAGCTTGAGCCCGACAGGTTCCACAGATACGCAGTATTTT

v_call: TRBV4-2
clone_size: few
j_call: TRBJ2-5
d_call: -
cdr3_length: 17
cdr3_aa: CASSQAGGGRDQETQYF
cdr3_nt: TGTGCCAGCAGCCAAGCAGGGGGCGGGAGGGACCAAGAGACCCAGTACTTC

v_call: TRBV12-3/TRBV12-4
clone_size: many
j_call: TRBJ1-5
d_call: -
cdr3_length: 14
cdr3_aa: CASSLSTMPQPQHF
cdr3_nt: TGTGCCAGCAGTTTATCGACGATGCCTCAGCCCCAGCATTTT

v_call: TRBV2
clone_size: many
j_call: TRBJ1-3
d_call: -
cdr3_length: 15
cdr3_aa: CASSPMIHSGNTIYF
cdr3_nt: TGTGCCAGCAGTCCTATGATTCACTCTGGAAACACCATATATTTT

v_call: TRBV20-1
clone_size: many
j_call: TRBJ2-1
d_call: -
cdr3_length: 15
cdr3_aa: CSAPDSPGSYNEQFF
cdr3_nt: TGCAGTGCCCCGGACTCTCCCGGGTCCTACAATGAGCAGTTCTTC

v_call: TRBV28
clone_size: many
j_call: TRBJ2-7
d_call: -
cdr3_length: 12
cdr3_aa: CASSGATYEQYF
cdr3_nt: TGTGCCAGCTCCGGGGCCACCTACGAGCAGTACTTC

v_call: TRBV7-9
clone_size: many
j_call: TRBJ2-5
d_call: -
cdr3_length: 14
cdr3_aa: CASSLDGSPETQYF
cdr3_nt: TGTGCCAGCAGCTTAGATGGCAGCCCGGAGACCCAGTACTTC